This T cell receptor (beta chain) was captured in a study of radiotherapy plus CTLA-4 blockade in lung cancer. On the study more broadly: Among all patients, roughly 19% showed objective responses, while roughly 28% had disease control.

Profiling relied on immunoSEQ multiplex PCR, and the TCRdb table lists in-frame clones only, not all of them. The table includes tens of thousands of clones, 72% detected once. General study results and limits: Once radiotherapy plus ipilimumab had been given, TCR clones derived from tumor expanded in blood.

In regard to this clone: Antigen specificity is unknown.

With ipilimumab providing CTLA-4 blockade, focal radiation was administered to patients who had chemo-refractory metastatic non-small-cell lung cancer. The CDR3 runs 16 residues. Trimming took 10 bases from V and 4 from J, leaving 25 bases between them. Germline lookup yields CDR1 SNHLY and CDR2 FYNNEI. J is TRBJ1-2 and V is TRBV2; D might be TRBD1 (6 bases). The source is a human donor with non-small cell lung cancer who had stable disease on radiotherapy plus ipilimumab. Sample: peripheral blood, taken from a patient treated with radiotherapy plus ipilimumab. CDR3 sequence reads: CATREGGAGRGYGYTF. CDR3 DNA sequence: TGTGCCACGAGGGAGGGGGGCGCGGGACGTGGCTATGGCTACACCTTC. The full variable domain, in which reference TRBV2 and TRBJ1-2 provide the parts outside the CDR3, is EPEVTQTPSHQVTQMGQEVILRCVPISNHLYFYWYRQILGQKVEFLVSFYNNEISEKSEIFDDQFSVERPDGSNFTLKIRSTKLEDSAMYFCATREGGAGRGYGYTFGSGTRLTVV.